This TCR beta chain was documented in a study of control samples from healthy donors and cancer patients. The length of the CDR3 is 16 residues. V dropped 1 base and J dropped 8 bases, with 19 bases sitting between them. Germline CDR1 and CDR2: SGDLS and YYNGEE. Measured with immunoSEQ multiplex PCR; TCRdb has only the in-frame clones, and not every one. Altogether 130,000 to 150,000 clones are present, around 90% being singletons, with the ten largest covering roughly 3.2%. This sequence originates from a man aged 30 to 45 in good health. The chain carries TRBV9 and TRBJ2-4; D is possibly TRBD1 or TRBD2 (5 bases each). Sequencing was done on a sample of blood. The CDR3 here is CASSVTPGTLSDIQYF. The CDR3 DNA reads TGTGCCAGCAGCGTAACCCCCGGGACCCTTAGTGACATTCAGTACTTC. The whole variable domain, remainder taken from reference TRBV9 and TRBJ2-4, is DSGVTQTPKHLITATGQRVTLRCSPRSGDLSVYWYQQSLDQGLQFLIQYYNGEERAKGNILERFSAQQFPDLHSELNLSSLELGDSALYFCASSVTPGTLSDIQYFGAGTRLSVL.